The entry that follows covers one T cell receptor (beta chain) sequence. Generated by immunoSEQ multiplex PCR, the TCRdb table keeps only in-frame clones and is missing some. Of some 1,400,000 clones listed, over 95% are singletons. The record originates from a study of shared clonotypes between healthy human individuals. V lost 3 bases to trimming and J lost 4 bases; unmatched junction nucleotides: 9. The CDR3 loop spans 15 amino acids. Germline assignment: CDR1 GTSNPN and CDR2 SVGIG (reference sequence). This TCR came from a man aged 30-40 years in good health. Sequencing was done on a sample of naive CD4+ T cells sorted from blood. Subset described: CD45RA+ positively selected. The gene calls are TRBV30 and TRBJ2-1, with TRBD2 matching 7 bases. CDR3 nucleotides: TGTGCCTGGAGCCAGACTAGCCGACCATACAATGAGCAGTTCTTC. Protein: CAWSQTSRPYNEQFF.